The 30 T cell receptor beta chains below all came from one sample that was sequenced in a study of T-cell reconstitution after alpha-beta-depleted transplantation in children. Using unique molecular identifiers, the investigators prepared the TCRbeta library. TCRdb ran MiXCR on the PCR reads and lists one entry per CDR3 protein. The table shows approximately 70,000 distinct CDR3 sequences, with 4.9% occurring only once. The sample consisted of PBMCs, mostly from graft donor cells, taken 180 days after TCRalphabeta/CD19-depleted stem cell transplant. These receptors all stem from a boy in the first two years of life who had a stem cell transplant for acute myeloid leukemia, so the T cells may come from the graft donor.

This clonotype has at least ten counts. The chain uses TRBV24-1 and TRBJ2-5; 9 nucleotides match TRBD1. Germline V gene lookup returns CDR1 KGHDR and CDR2 SFDVKD. The CDR3 totals 13 residues. V dropped 8 bases and J dropped 1; count of bases not matched to a gene: 1. The CDR3 DNA sequence: TGTGCCACCACGACAGGGGGCCAAGAGACCCAGTACTTC. Protein: CATTTGGQETQYF.

Ten or more counts support this clonotype. V and J are TRBV18 and TRBJ2-6, with D uncertain. The germline V and J ends were trimmed by 3 bases and 2 bases, with 14 bases remaining between them. The germline V gene has CDR1 KGHSH and CDR2 LQKENI. CDR3 length: 17 amino acids. CDR3 nucleotides: TGTGCCAGCTCACCGACGTTAACTTATCCTGGGGCCAACGTCCTGACTTTC. This sequence encodes CASSPTLTYPGANVLTF.

This clonotype was found many times. CDR3 protein: CASSPGHPRGASGNTIYF. The CDR3, as DNA: TGTGCCAGCAGCCCAGGACATCCCAGGGGGGCCTCTGGAAACACCATATATTTT. V usage is TRBV7-8 and J usage is TRBJ1-3; 7 bases line up with TRBD1. The V segment lost 5 bases and the J segment 0 bases; nucleotides outside the gene matches: 13. The CDR3 is 18 residues long. Germline assignment: CDR1 SGHVS and CDR2 FQNEAQ.

This clonotype occurred many times. The V and J genes are TRBV28 and TRBJ2-7, with D perhaps matching TRBD1 (6 bases). CDR3 size: 14 residues. V lost 6 bases and J lost 6, with 18 bases in between. Germline CDR1 and CDR2: MDHEN and SYDVKM. The CDR3 sequence is CASSLAHRVIEQYV. For the CDR3, the DNA is TGTGCCAGCAGCCTAGCCCACAGGGTGATCGAGCAGTACGTC.

This clonotype was seen at least ten times. The rearrangement joins TRBV4-1 to TRBJ1-1; 8 nucleotides match TRBD1. With 1 base clipped from V and 2 bases from J, the junction kept 9 bases outside the gene matches. Germline CDR1 and CDR2: MGHRA and YSYEKL. This CDR3 region has 17 residues. CDR3 DNA sequence: TGCGCCAGCAGCCAAGTCGTGACAGGGGCCATCAACACTGAAGCTTTCTTT. Protein sequence: CASSQVVTGAINTEAFF.

This clonotype was seen at least ten times. The rearrangement uses TRBV12-3 or TRBV12-4 and TRBJ2-2, with D maybe TRBD1 (5 bases). V lost 8 bases, J lost 1 base, and 11 bases lay in between. The CDR3 is made up of 14 amino acids. The CDR3 DNA reads TGTGCCAGCGGCTCCAGGGAGAACACCGGGGAGCTGTTTTTT. As protein: CASGSRENTGELFF.

This clonotype was recorded many times. The chain couples TRBV7-8 to TRBJ1-1; 7 nucleotides align to TRBD1. Germline-derived CDR1 and CDR2 are SGHVS and FQNEAQ. V lost 5 bases and J lost 4; bases outside the gene matches: 13. The CDR3 contains 16 residues. The CDR3 reads CASSRTGQMFSTEAFF. The CDR3, as DNA: TGTGCCAGCAGCCGTACGGGACAGATGTTTTCCACTGAAGCTTTCTTT.

The table lists this clonotype with many counts. J is TRBJ2-5 and V is TRBV11-2; D call uncertain. Trimming removed 0 bases from V and 2 bases from J, with 7 bases in between. CDR1 and CDR2 from the germline V gene are SGHAT and FQNNGV. The CDR3 consists of 14 residues. Written as DNA, the CDR3 is TGTGCCAGCAGCTTAGACCCAACACAAGAGACCCAGTACTTC. Translation gives CASSLDPTQETQYF.

This clonotype has at least ten counts. This rearrangement joins TRBV5-1 to TRBJ2-2; TRBD1 agrees at 8 bases. Germline CDR1 is SGHRS and CDR2 is YFSETQ. The CDR3 consists of 16 residues. V lost 3 bases to trimming and J lost 0 bases; unmatched junction nucleotides: 4. As DNA, the CDR3 is TGCGCCAGCAGCTCCTACAGGGGGGCGAACACCGGGGAGCTGTTTTTT. Encoded protein: CASSSYRGANTGELFF.

At least ten counts were recorded for this clonotype. The V gene is TRBV10-3, the J gene TRBJ2-7; 9 bases are a match to TRBD1. V shed 4 bases, J shed 5 bases, and the junction held 6 bases outside the gene matches. The CDR3 length is 14 residues. CDR1 ENHRY and CDR2 SYGVKD come from the germline V gene. In DNA, the CDR3 is TGTGCCATCAGTGTAGGGACAGGGATAGACGAGCAGTACTTC. Amino acid sequence: CAISVGTGIDEQYF.

This clonotype was picked up many times. V is TRBV7-8 and J is TRBJ1-4; D is possibly TRBD1 (6 bases). With 5 bases removed from V and 4 bases from J, the gap between germline ends came to 23 bases. Germline assignment: CDR1 SGHVS and CDR2 FQNEAQ. The CDR3 is 18 amino acids. Here the CDR3 DNA reads TGTGCCAGCAGCCGTACCCATCCTCGGGGGGCGGTTAATGAAAAACTGTTTTTT. Translation gives CASSRTHPRGAVNEKLFF.

This clonotype has more than one count but fewer than ten. V is TRBV10-3 and J is TRBJ2-3; 7 positions match TRBD2. The CDR3 loop spans 15 amino acids. The junction had 5 bases not matched to a gene; V was cut back by 2 bases and J by 3 bases. The V gene's germline CDR1 is ENHRY and CDR2 SYGVKD. CDR3 region: CAISEAPGGTDTQYF. In DNA, the CDR3 is TGTGCCATCAGTGAGGCCCCCGGGGGGACAGATACGCAGTATTTT.

This clonotype has ten or more counts. The chain couples TRBV12-3 or TRBV12-4 to TRBJ2-5; D not certain. CDR3 size: 11 residues. With 6 bases removed from V and 5 bases from J, the gap between germline ends came to 7 bases. The CDR3 DNA is TGTGCCAGCAGCCGCAGCGAGACCCAGTACTTC. It encodes CASSRSETQYF.

Many counts were recorded for this clonotype. The rearrangement links TRBV12-3 or TRBV12-4 to TRBJ2-7; D is possibly TRBD2 (6 bases). CDR3 length: 15 residues. Trimming shortened V by 6 bases and J by 2 bases, and 17 bases separated the two germline ends. The CDR3 loop reads CASRHGGPGPYEQYF. DNA for the CDR3: TGTGCCAGCAGACATGGAGGGCCGGGTCCCTACGAGCAGTACTTC.

This clonotype was detected ten times or more. The chain links TRBV20-1 to TRBJ1-5; TRBD1 is a possible D gene (5 bases). This CDR3 contains 12 residues. Trimming pared 5 bases from V and 7 bases from J, leaving 12 bases between. CDR1 is DFQATT, CDR2 SNEGSKA, per germline (reference sequence). The CDR3 reads CSALDSRQPQHF. CDR3 in DNA: TGCAGTGCTCTCGACAGCAGGCAGCCCCAGCATTTT.

The sample holds many counts of this clonotype. The chain joins TRBV27 to TRBJ1-5; 10 positions agree with TRBD1. CDR3 length: 16 residues. The ends lost 6 bases at V and 6 bases at J; junction bases unmatched: 11. Germline V gives CDR1 MNHEY, CDR2 SMNVEV (reference sequence). Written as DNA, the CDR3 is TGTGCCAGCAGCCCGGGGTGGGGGACAGGGGTTCAGCCCCAGCATTTT. Amino acid sequence: CASSPGWGTGVQPQHF.

This clonotype has ten or more counts. The rearrangement joins TRBV12-3 or TRBV12-4 to TRBJ1-6; D might be TRBD1 (6 bases). The V end was cut by 6 bases, the J end by 0 bases, with 18 bases between. This CDR3 is 18 amino acids long. The CDR3 reads CASSLAGHLSSYNSPLHF. The CDR3 nucleotides are TGTGCCAGCAGCCTTGCGGGACACTTGAGCTCCTATAATTCACCCCTCCACTTT.

This clonotype was recorded at least ten times. The chain has TRBV5-1 and TRBJ2-3; TRBD2 might be the D (6 bases). V gave up 4 bases and J gave up 0 bases, with 9 bases separating them. CDR1 and CDR2 (germline): SGHRS, YFSETQ. The CDR3 is 14 amino acids. The DNA of the CDR3 is TGCGCCAGCAGCCGGGAGCCTAGCACAGATACGCAGTATTTT. Its protein is CASSREPSTDTQYF.

This clonotype was seen repeatedly, ten times or more. The gene calls are TRBV24-1 and TRBJ2-2; weak D call: TRBD2 (5 bases). The CDR3 loop spans 15 amino acids. V was pared by 3 bases and J by 1 base, with 8 bases between. Germline V gives CDR1 KGHDR, CDR2 SFDVKD. The CDR3 nucleotides are TGTGCCACCAGTGATCTCACTAGGAACACCGGGGAGCTGTTTTTT. It codes for CATSDLTRNTGELFF.

This clonotype has a count of ten or more. This rearrangement joins TRBV7-8 to TRBJ2-5, with D tentatively TRBD1 (6 bases). V was cut by 4 bases and J by 1 base, with 19 bases left in between. The CDR3 extends over 17 amino acids. Per germline, CDR1 SGHVS and CDR2 FQNEAQ. Here the CDR3 reads CASSYRIGTPAQETQYF. CDR3 DNA sequence: TGTGCCAGCAGCTATCGGATTGGGACACCGGCCCAAGAGACCCAGTACTTC.

This clonotype was seen many times. V usage is TRBV5-1 and J usage is TRBJ2-7; 8 bases are a match to TRBD2. Germline V gene sequence: CDR1 SGHRS, CDR2 YFSETQ. V was pared by 4 bases and J by 1 base, with 7 bases of the junction left unmatched. This CDR3 contains 15 residues. The CDR3 DNA follows: TGCGCCAGCAGCCCCGGGACTAGAGTTTCCTACGAGCAGTACTTC. It translates to CASSPGTRVSYEQYF. The full variable domain, its missing parts supplied by reference TRBV5-1 and TRBJ2-7, is KAGVTQTPRYLIKTRGQQVTLSCSPISGHRSVSWYQQTPGQGLQFLFEYFSETQRNKGNFPGRFSGRQFSNSRSEMNVSTLELGDSALYLCASSPGTRVSYEQYFGPGTRLTVT.

Many counts were recorded for this clonotype. The CDR3: CSATPGTITDTQYF. The CDR3 coding sequence is TGCAGTGCTACCCCCGGGACTATCACAGATACGCAGTATTTT. The chain has TRBV20-1 and TRBJ2-3; TRBD2 matches at 7 bases. This CDR3 contains 14 residues. With 4 bases clipped from V and 2 bases from J, the junction kept 6 bases outside the gene matches. The germline CDR1 and CDR2 sequences are DFQATT and SNEGSKA (reference sequence).

This clonotype has at least ten counts. V gene TRBV20-1 combines with J gene TRBJ2-3, with 8 bases identical to TRBD1. This CDR3 spans 16 amino acids. Losses at the gene ends were 0 bases for V and 1 base for J; bases not matched to a gene: 6. The germline gives CDR1 DFQATT, CDR2 SNEGSKA (reference sequence). For the CDR3, the DNA is TGCAGTGCTAGAGATTCCAGGGGGCCGGGCACAGATACGCAGTATTTT. Amino acid sequence: CSARDSRGPGTDTQYF.

This clonotype was picked up a small number of times. The V gene is TRBV7-6, the J gene TRBJ2-1, with a weak D call TRBD1 (6 bases). The CDR3 sequence is 15 residues long. Between the trimmed V and J ends, which lost 2 bases and 5 bases, there was a span of 13 bases. Germline V gives CDR1 SGHVS, CDR2 FNYEAQ. This CDR3 is CASSLFETGHNEQFF. In nucleotides, the CDR3 is TGTGCCAGCAGCTTATTTGAGACAGGCCACAATGAGCAGTTCTTC.

This clonotype was recorded at least ten times. The chain has TRBV7-9 and TRBJ2-7; 13 bases are a match to TRBD2. Trimming cost V 2 bases and J 7 bases; bases outside gene matches: 2. Germline V CDR1 and CDR2: SEHNR, FQNEAQ (reference sequence). This CDR3 has 14 amino acids. CDR3 region: CASSLRTSGGEQYF. Written as DNA, the CDR3 is TGTGCCAGCAGCTTAAGGACTAGCGGGGGAGAGCAGTACTTC. The entire variable domain, with the rest obtained from reference TRBV7-9 and TRBJ2-7, is as follows: DTGVSQNPRHKITKRGQNVTFRCDPISEHNRLYWYRQTLGQGPEFLTYFQNEAQLEKSRLLSDRFSAERPKGSFSTLEIQRTEQGDSAMYLCASSLRTSGGEQYFGPGTRLTVT.

This clonotype was detected many times. The genes are TRBV7-2 and TRBJ2-1; the match to TRBD2 covers 12 bases. The CDR3 runs to 15 residues. With 5 bases clipped from V and 4 bases from J, the junction kept 3 bases outside the gene matches. Germline assignment: CDR1 SGHTA and CDR2 FQGNSA. The CDR3 protein is CASSPSGGEYNEQFF. Written as DNA, the CDR3 is TGTGCCAGCAGCCCTAGCGGGGGGGAATACAATGAGCAGTTCTTC.

This clonotype was observed at least ten times. This chain joins TRBV24-1 and TRBJ1-1; D gene unclear. CDR3 length: 13 amino acids. Germline CDR1 reads KGHDR; CDR2 reads SFDVKD. Between the trimmed V and J ends, which lost 0 bases and 5 bases, there was a span of 6 bases. Written as DNA, the CDR3 is TGTGCCACCAGTGATTTGGAGAGGACTGAAGCTTTCTTT. Translating it yields CATSDLERTEAFF.

This clonotype occurred many times. The V gene is TRBV10-2, the J gene TRBJ2-2; TRBD1 matches at 8 bases. The germline V gene has CDR1 WSHSY and CDR2 SAAADI. The CDR3 covers 14 residues. V was pared by 7 bases and J by 4 bases, with 5 bases of the junction left unmatched. CDR3 residues: CASTRQGLTGELFF. CDR3 DNA: TGCGCCAGCACTCGACAGGGGCTCACCGGGGAGCTGTTTTTT.

This clonotype was observed at least ten times. V and J are TRBV10-3 and TRBJ2-5; the match to TRBD1 covers 8 bases. Unmatched junction bases numbered 10, after V lost 6 bases and J lost 1 base. The germline gives CDR1 ENHRY, CDR2 SYGVKD. The CDR3 is made up of 16 amino acids. The CDR3 here is CAIRGTGIEVQETQYF. CDR3 sequence (DNA): TGTGCCATCAGAGGGACAGGCATTGAAGTCCAAGAGACCCAGTACTTC.

At least ten counts were recorded for this clonotype. This chain uses TRBV29-1 with TRBJ2-5; 9 nucleotides agree with TRBD1. Trimming cost V 7 bases and J 5 bases; bases outside gene matches: 8. Germline lookup yields CDR1 SQVTM and CDR2 ANQGSEA. The CDR3 covers 13 residues. Written as DNA, the CDR3 is TGCAGCGCCGGACAGGGGCGGAAGGAGACCCAGTACTTC. Amino acids: CSAGQGRKETQYF.